This T cell receptor (beta chain) emerged from a study of T cell responses to AZD1222 COVID-19 vaccine. Study as a whole: Pooled samples include second doses given at about 4 or 12 weeks.

Some clones are missing from TCRdb's copy, which holds only in-frame ones; the method was immunoSEQ multiplex PCR. The sample has about 170,000 clones; about nine tenths are singletons. The CDR3 extends over 16 amino acids. Germline assignment: CDR1 SEHNR and CDR2 FQNEAQ (reference sequence). V lost 3 bases, J lost 10 bases, and 21 bases lay in between. Broader study findings: Distributed over spike, vaccine-associated CD4 TCRs predominated at 160-218 and 743-854. None of the repertoires were sampled until the peak T cell response had passed. Increased Spike-specific TCR breadth and depth were observed after two AZD1222 doses.

Comments on this clone: Its antigen is undetermined.

The V call is TRBV7-9, the J call TRBJ1-4; D unresolved. This clonotype originated in an adult in good health. Specimen: peripheral blood, collected on day 0 of AZD1222 vaccination. DNA of the CDR3: TGTGCCAGCAGCTTCGGTTTGGGCACCCCTACGGGAAAACTGTTTTTT. The encoded protein is CASSFGLGTPTGKLFF.